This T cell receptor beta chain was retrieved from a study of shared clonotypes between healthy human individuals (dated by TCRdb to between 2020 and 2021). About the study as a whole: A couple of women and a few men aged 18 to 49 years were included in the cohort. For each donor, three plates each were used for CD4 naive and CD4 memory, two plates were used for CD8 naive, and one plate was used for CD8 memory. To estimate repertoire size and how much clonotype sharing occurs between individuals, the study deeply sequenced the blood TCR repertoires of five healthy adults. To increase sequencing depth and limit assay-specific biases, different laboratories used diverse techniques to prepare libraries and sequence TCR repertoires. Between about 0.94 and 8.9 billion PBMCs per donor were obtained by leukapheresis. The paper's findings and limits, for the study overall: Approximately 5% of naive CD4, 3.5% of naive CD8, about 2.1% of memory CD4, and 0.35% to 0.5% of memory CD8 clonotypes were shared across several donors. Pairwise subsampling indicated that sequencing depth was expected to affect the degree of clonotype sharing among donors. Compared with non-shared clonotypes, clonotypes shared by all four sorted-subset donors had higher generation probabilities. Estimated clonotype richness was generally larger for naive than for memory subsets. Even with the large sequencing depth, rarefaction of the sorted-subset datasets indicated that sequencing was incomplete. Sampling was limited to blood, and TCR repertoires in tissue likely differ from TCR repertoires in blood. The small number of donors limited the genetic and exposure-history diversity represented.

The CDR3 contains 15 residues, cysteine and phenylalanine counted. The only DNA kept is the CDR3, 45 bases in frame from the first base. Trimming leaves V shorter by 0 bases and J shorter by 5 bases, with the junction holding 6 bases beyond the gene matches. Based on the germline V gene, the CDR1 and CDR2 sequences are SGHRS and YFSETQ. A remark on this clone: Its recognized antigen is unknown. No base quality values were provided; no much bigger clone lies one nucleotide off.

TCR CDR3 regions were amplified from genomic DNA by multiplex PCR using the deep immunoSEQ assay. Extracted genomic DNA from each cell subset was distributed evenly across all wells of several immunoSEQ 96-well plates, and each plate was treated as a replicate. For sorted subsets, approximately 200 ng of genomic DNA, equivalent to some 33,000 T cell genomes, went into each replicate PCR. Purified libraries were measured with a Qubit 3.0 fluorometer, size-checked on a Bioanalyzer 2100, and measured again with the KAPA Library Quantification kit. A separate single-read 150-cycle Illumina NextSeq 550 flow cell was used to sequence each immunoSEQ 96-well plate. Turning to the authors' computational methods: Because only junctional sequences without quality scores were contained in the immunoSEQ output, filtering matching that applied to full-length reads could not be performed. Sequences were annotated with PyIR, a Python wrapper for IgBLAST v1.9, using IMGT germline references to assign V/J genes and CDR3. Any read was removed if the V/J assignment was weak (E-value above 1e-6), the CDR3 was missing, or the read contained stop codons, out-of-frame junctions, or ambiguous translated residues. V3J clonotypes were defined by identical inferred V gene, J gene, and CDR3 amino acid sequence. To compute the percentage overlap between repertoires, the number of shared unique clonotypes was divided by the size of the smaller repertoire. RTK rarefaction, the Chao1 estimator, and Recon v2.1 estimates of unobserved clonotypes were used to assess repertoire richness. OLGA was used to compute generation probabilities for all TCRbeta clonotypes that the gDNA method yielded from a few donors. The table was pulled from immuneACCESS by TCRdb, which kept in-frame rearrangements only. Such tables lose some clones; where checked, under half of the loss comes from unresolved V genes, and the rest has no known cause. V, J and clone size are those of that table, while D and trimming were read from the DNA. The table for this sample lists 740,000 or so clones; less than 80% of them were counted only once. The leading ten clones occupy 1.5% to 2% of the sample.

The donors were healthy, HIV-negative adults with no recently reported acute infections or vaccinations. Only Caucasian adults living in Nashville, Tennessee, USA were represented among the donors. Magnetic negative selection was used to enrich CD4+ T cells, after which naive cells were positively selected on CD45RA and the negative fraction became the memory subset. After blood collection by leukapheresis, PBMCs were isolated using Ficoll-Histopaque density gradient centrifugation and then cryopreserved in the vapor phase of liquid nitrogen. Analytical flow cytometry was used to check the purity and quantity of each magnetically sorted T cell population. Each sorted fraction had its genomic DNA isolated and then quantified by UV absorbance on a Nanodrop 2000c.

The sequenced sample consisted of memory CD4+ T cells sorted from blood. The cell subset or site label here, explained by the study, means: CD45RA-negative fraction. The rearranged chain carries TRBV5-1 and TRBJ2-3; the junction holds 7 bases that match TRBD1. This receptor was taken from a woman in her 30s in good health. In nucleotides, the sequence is TGCGCCAGCAGCTTGGCCCCCGGGACAGAAGATACGCAGTATTTT. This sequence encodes CASSLAPGTEDTQYF.